This is a list of T cell receptor beta chains from one sample in a study of blood T cells in healthy people across ages. One entry per CDR3 protein results from TCRdb running MiXCR on the 5' RACE reads. This sample has over a million distinct CDR3 sequences; roughly 60% occur once, and the top ten carry roughly 7%. The specimen sequenced was blood. Source of these receptors: a young man in good health. Each CDR3 is given with its conserved first and last residue. D genes are given only for firm matches. Size tells how often a clone was seen (once, few, many) or the class of an expanded clone, and some rows leave it out.

>TRBJ2-3|TRBD2|-|TRBV6-5
TGTGCCAGCAGTTCCCTAGCGGGATGGACAGATACGCAGTATTTT
CASSSLAGWTDTQYF
>TRBJ2-1|-|-|TRBV6-6
TGTGCCAGCAGTTACTTCCAGGATGAGCAGTTCTTC
CASSYFQDEQFF
>TRBJ2-1|TRBD2|-|TRBV30
TGTGCCTGGACTCCTAGCGGGGTAGGGCAGCAGTTCTTC
CAWTPSGVGQQFF
>TRBJ1-1|TRBD1|few|TRBV12-3/TRBV12-4
TGTGCCAGCAGCCCTCACGGGACAGGGATCCCCCGCAGGACTGAAGCTTTCTTT
CASSPHGTGIPRRTEAFF
>TRBJ2-4|TRBD2|few|TRBV5-1
TGCGCCAGCAGATTGTCGACTAGCGGGGCGGTTTGGGCCAAAAACATTCAGTACTTC
CASRLSTSGAVWAKNIQYF
>TRBJ2-3|TRBD1|-|TRBV2
TGTGCCAGAGTGACAGGGGGCACAGATACGCAGTATTTT
CARVTGGTDTQYF
>TRBJ2-7|TRBD2|few|TRBV9
TGTGCCAGCAGCGTCTTTAGCGGGGCTAACTACGAGCAGTACTTC
CASSVFSGANYEQYF
>TRBJ2-1|TRBD2|-|TRBV28
TGTGCCAGCAGTTCCGGGGGGGACAATAACTACAATGAGCAGTTCTTC
CASSSGGDNNYNEQFF
>TRBJ2-1|-|-|TRBV29-1
TGCAGCGTTGTTGGCGTCGATGAGCAGTTCTTC
CSVVGVDEQFF
>TRBJ1-5|TRBD1|-|TRBV7-2
TGTGCCAGCAGCTACAGACAGGGTACGGGTAGCAATCAGCCCCAGCATTTT
CASSYRQGTGSNQPQHF
>TRBJ2-1|TRBD2|few|TRBV20-1
TGCAGTGCTCCCCGTGGTAGCGGGAACAATGAGCAGTTCTTC
CSAPRGSGNNEQFF
>TRBJ2-7|-|-|TRBV7-8
TGTGTCAGCAGCGTAGTAGACGTACTCTACGAGCAGTACTTC
CVSSVVDVLYEQYF
>TRBJ2-5|TRBD1|few|TRBV5-1
TGCGCCAGCAGCTTTCGGGGACAGGTCCAAGAGACCCAGTACTTC
CASSFRGQVQETQYF
>TRBJ2-2|TRBD2|-|TRBV4-3
TGCGCCAGCAGCCGCGGTAGCGGGGGTACCGGGGAGCTGTTTTTT
CASSRGSGGTGELFF
>TRBJ2-1|TRBD2|-|TRBV28
TGTGCCAGCAGTATATTAGCGGGGGGCCTACTCCATGAGCAGTTCTTC
CASSILAGGLLHEQFF
>TRBJ2-4|-|-|TRBV10-3
TGTGCCATCAGAGGCGATTCCAAAAACATTCAGTACTTC
CAIRGDSKNIQYF